The rows below give T cell receptor beta chains drawn from one sample of a study of blood T cell repertoires in COVID-19. Profiled with immunoSEQ multiplex PCR; TCRdb holds only in-frame clones, not every one. The sample includes 30,000 to 40,000 clones, about 80% of them seen just once. Sample: peripheral blood. Source of these receptors: a man older than 75 with acute or convalescent COVID-19. The CDR3 runs from the conserved cysteine through the conserved F or W. D genes are given only for firm matches. Clone sizes are given selectively: once, few, many, or a class where the clone is expanded.

v_call	clone_size	d_call	cdr3_length	j_call	cdr3_nt	cdr3_aa
TRBV7-2	-	TRBD1	15	TRBJ2-7	TGTGCCAGCAGATCCGACAGGGTAAATAACTACGAGCAGTACTTC	CASRSDRVNNYEQYF
TRBV11-2	few	TRBD2	12	TRBJ2-3	TGTGCCAGCAGTCCGACTAGCGGGGGGCGGTATTTT	CASSPTSGGRYF
TRBV19	-	TRBD1	16	TRBJ1-5	TGTGCCAGTAATTTAATGAGGGGGCTGTCGGATCAGCCCCAGCATTTT	CASNLMRGLSDQPQHF
TRBV5-1	-	-	16	TRBJ2-1	TGCGCCAGCAGCTTGTCTGTCCGACATTCCTACAATGAGCAGTTCTTC	CASSLSVRHSYNEQFF
TRBV7-9	-	-	12	TRBJ2-3	TGTGCCAGCAGCTTCTACTCGGATACGCAGTATTTT	CASSFYSDTQYF
TRBV6-5	-	-	15	TRBJ2-7	TGTGCCAGCAGACCTACCGGGACTGCTTCCTACGAGCAGTACTTC	CASRPTGTASYEQYF
TRBV30	-	TRBD2	16	TRBJ2-1	TGTGCCTGGAGTGTAAGTACTAGCGGTCCCTACAATGAGCAGTTCTTC	CAWSVSTSGPYNEQFF
TRBV7-9	-	-	16	TRBJ1-4	TGTGCCAGCAGCCCCAAAGCGGGAGGCTCCGGTGAAAAACTGTTTTTT	CASSPKAGGSGEKLFF
TRBV12-3/TRBV12-4	-	-	13	TRBJ2-2	TGTGCCAGTAAAATCTTGGCGGCCGGGGAGCTGTTTTTT	CASKILAAGELFF
TRBV5-7	-	TRBD2	15	TRBJ2-5	TGTGCCAGCACCCTAGCGGGGGGGCCCATGGAGACCCAGTACTTC	CASTLAGGPMETQYF
TRBV16	-	TRBD1	13	TRBJ1-2	TGTGCCAGGAGCTCAGGGGGAAACTATGGCTACACCTTC	CARSSGGNYGYTF
TRBV7-8	-	-	14	TRBJ2-5	TGTGCCAGCAGCTCTTCCGGGCCACAGGGGACCCAGTACTTC	CASSSSGPQGTQYF
TRBV6-2/TRBV6-3	-	TRBD1	14	TRBJ1-4	TGTGCCAGCAGTCGCGGGACAGCTAATGAAAAACTGTTTTTT	CASSRGTANEKLFF
TRBV7-9	-	-	14	TRBJ2-3	TGTGCCAGCAGCTTAGAAGCCCCCACAGATACGCAGTATTTT	CASSLEAPTDTQYF
TRBV18	-	-	14	TRBJ2-3	TGTGCCAGCTCACCAAACTTTAGCACAGATACGCAGTATTTT	CASSPNFSTDTQYF
TRBV2	few	-	15	TRBJ1-5	TGTGCCAGCAGTGAAGCGCAAGGGGGCAATCAGCCCCAGCATTTT	CASSEAQGGNQPQHF
TRBV14	-	-	12	TRBJ2-7	TGTGCCAGCAGCCAAGCGGGGTACGAGCAGTACTTC	CASSQAGYEQYF
TRBV7-2	once	TRBD1	14	TRBJ2-2	TGTGCCAGCAGACGTGACAGGGGATCCGGGGAGCTGTTTTTT	CASRRDRGSGELFF
TRBV5-5	-	TRBD1	16	TRBJ1-3	TGTGCCAGCAGCTTACAGGGGGCAGACTCTGGAAACACCATATATTTT	CASSLQGADSGNTIYF
TRBV18	-	TRBD1	13	TRBJ1-4	TGTGCCAGCTCACAGGGGGCGGATGAAAAACTGTTTTTT	CASSQGADEKLFF
TRBV9	-	TRBD2	17	TRBJ2-1	TGTGCCAGCAGCACCAACTCCCGGACTAGCGGGGGCGTTGAGCAGTTCTTC	CASSTNSRTSGGVEQFF
TRBV5-4	-	-	15	TRBJ1-2	TGTGCCAGCAGCCCTGGGGGGCGGGGGCCCTATGGCTACACCTTC	CASSPGGRGPYGYTF
TRBV2	-	-	15	TRBJ2-5	TGTGCCAGCATAAGGAGGGAGAGGGGAGGAGAGACCCAGTACTTC	CASIRRERGGETQYF
TRBV5-8	-	TRBD1	15	TRBJ2-3	TGTGCCAGCAGCGAGGACAGGGGGTTTAGAGATACGCAGTATTTT	CASSEDRGFRDTQYF
TRBV6-5	-	-	15	TRBJ2-2	TGTGCCAGCAGCCAGGGGGGAACGAACACCGGGGAGCTGTTTTTT	CASSQGGTNTGELFF
TRBV19	-	-	14	TRBJ1-1	TGTGCCAGTAGTTCGCGACAGTTGAACACTGAAGCTTTCTTT	CASSSRQLNTEAFF
TRBV23-1	-	-	16	TRBJ1-2	TGCGCCAGCAGTCCCTCGACTGCGAAAGAGGGCTATGGCTACACCTTC	CASSPSTAKEGYGYTF
TRBV5-4	few	-	14	TRBJ1-1	TGTGCCAGCAGCTTGGTTGGGGAGGGCACTGAAGCTTTCTTT	CASSLVGEGTEAFF
TRBV9	-	TRBD1	14	TRBJ2-7	TGTGCCAGCAGCCAACAGGGGGCGAGTTACGAGCAGTACTTC	CASSQQGASYEQYF
TRBV4-3	-	-	12	TRBJ2-1	TGCGCCAGCAGCAGGGGCGGGAAAGCGCAGTTCTTC	CASSRGGKAQFF
TRBV10-1	few	-	15	TRBJ1-1	TGCGCCAGCTACTCAGGGCAGGCGCTGAACACTGAAGCTTTCTTT	CASYSGQALNTEAFF
TRBV5-4	once	-	13	TRBJ1-3	TGTGCCAGCAGCGTCGGACTACAAAACACCATATATTTT	CASSVGLQNTIYF
TRBV19	few	-	12	TRBJ2-1	TGTGCCAGTAGGCAGGGTTACAATGAGCAGTTCTTC	CASRQGYNEQFF
TRBV3-1/TRBV3-2	-	-	15	TRBJ2-7	TGTGCCAGCAGCCCCGAACTTGTATCGGGCTACGAGCAGTACTTC	CASSPELVSGYEQYF
TRBV10-3	-	-	11	TRBJ2-7	TGTGCCACCCGTATTGGGCAGGAGCAGTACTTC	CATRIGQEQYF
TRBV5-5	-	TRBD1	14	TRBJ2-3	TGTGCCAGCAGCTTACAGGGGGCTGCAGATACGCAGTATTTT	CASSLQGAADTQYF
TRBV7-9	-	-	17	TRBJ2-2	TGTGCCAGCAGCTACGCTGGGCCCGGGGGATACGCCGGGGAGCTGTTTTTT	CASSYAGPGGYAGELFF
TRBV3-1/TRBV3-2	once	TRBD1	15	TRBJ1-4	TGTGCCAGCAGCACCCGACAGGGGGGTAATGAAAAACTGTTTTTT	CASSTRQGGNEKLFF
TRBV7-3	-	-	13	TRBJ2-7	TGTGCCAGCAGCGCCCGGTGGGGGCTCGAGCAGTACTTC	CASSARWGLEQYF
TRBV5-1	-	-	14	TRBJ1-4	TGCGCCAGCAGCCTGGACGGGAATTGGGAAAAACTGTTTTTT	CASSLDGNWEKLFF
TRBV27	-	TRBD2	16	TRBJ2-7	TGTGCCAGCAGTTGGACTAGCGGGAGGCCGTCCTACGAGCAGTACTTC	CASSWTSGRPSYEQYF
TRBV24-1	-	-	18	TRBJ2-1	TGTGCCACCAGTGCCCTACGGACAGCCTCGAGCTCCTACAATGAGCAGTTCTTC	CATSALRTASSSYNEQFF
TRBV10-3	-	-	11	TRBJ2-1	TGTGCCACCAGTGGGGGCGATGAGCAGTTCTTC	CATSGGDEQFF
TRBV5-1	-	TRBD2	14	TRBJ2-5	TGCGCCAGCAGCGCCGGGACTAGCGGGGAGACCCAGTACTTC	CASSAGTSGETQYF
TRBV19	-	-	15	TRBJ1-4	TGTGCCAGTAGTATACGGGGGACCGAAAGTGAAAAACTGTTTTTT	CASSIRGTESEKLFF
TRBV7-2	-	TRBD1	15	TRBJ1-2	TGTGCCAGCAGCTTGGCGGGACAGGGGGTCTATGGCTACACCTTC	CASSLAGQGVYGYTF
TRBV3-1/TRBV3-2	-	TRBD1	13	TRBJ1-4	TGTGCCAGCAGCCAAGACCCCCAGGGGGCGGTGTTTTTT	CASSQDPQGAVFF
TRBV3-1/TRBV3-2	-	-	15	TRBJ1-6	TGTGCCAGCAGCCAAGTAGCGGGTTTGGATTCACCCCTCCACTTT	CASSQVAGLDSPLHF
TRBV5-1	-	-	12	TRBJ2-5	TGCGCCAGCAGTCAGTCCCAAGAGACCCAGTACTTC	CASSQSQETQYF
TRBV11-2	-	TRBD1	15	TRBJ1-4	TGTGCCAGCAGCTTACCAGGGACAGGGAATGAAAAACTGTTTTTT	CASSLPGTGNEKLFF
TRBV4-1	-	TRBD2	17	TRBJ2-5	TGCGCCAGCAGCCAAGATAGGCGGGAGGGCCGGGGAGAGACCCAGTACTTC	CASSQDRREGRGETQYF
TRBV2	-	TRBD1	13	TRBJ2-7	TGTGCCAGCATCCCCAGGGGGCTCTCCGAGCAGTACTTC	CASIPRGLSEQYF
TRBV6-1	-	-	14	TRBJ1-3	TGTGCCAGCAGTGAAAGGGGTACTGGAAACACCATATATTTT	CASSERGTGNTIYF
TRBV30	-	TRBD1	13	TRBJ1-5	TGTGCCTGGGGACAGGGCGATAATCAGCCCCAGCATTTT	CAWGQGDNQPQHF